This T cell receptor (beta chain) was sequenced during a study of CD8 T cells in Susac syndrome. Overall study: Of the sequenced Susac syndrome patients, over 5 had active disease and eight were in remission. Study-wide findings and caveats: The study recognized that the number of individuals in its TCR sequencing and HLA analysis was relatively small.

Worth noting for this clonotype: No antigen is known for it.

V gave up 3 bases and J gave up 7 bases; unmatched junction bases: 7. The CDR3 loop spans 14 amino acids. In germline, CDR1 is DFQATT, CDR2 SNEGSKA (reference sequence). Reverse transcription of about 0.5 to 1 ug RNA was carried out with random hexamers. In TCRdb, the immunoSEQ multiplex PCR reads were re-called with MiXCR into one record per CDR3 protein. The data hold about 190,000 distinct CDR3 sequences, with over 75% observed a single time. The receptor was isolated from a human donor with Susac syndrome. The specimen sequenced was CD4+ T cells from PBMCs. The chain recombines TRBV20-1 with TRBJ2-1, with TRBD1 identical over 9 bases. CDR3 nucleotides: TGCAGTGCTAGCGAACCGGGACAGGGTAATGAGCAGTTCTTC. Its translation is CSASEPGQGNEQFF.